This is a list of T cell receptor beta chains from one sample in a study of siplizumab effects on memory and regulatory T cells. TCRdb's table, derived via immunoSEQ multiplex PCR, lists solely in-frame clones and lacks some. The sample lists some 56,000 clones; around 97% were seen once. The sequenced sample was naive CD8+ T cells sorted from blood. The receptors originated from a human donor in good health. Both conserved end residues are trimmed from each CDR3. A D gene is named only where the DNA matches it firmly. The size entry is marked missing in some rows and otherwise reads once, few, many or a size class.

clone_size	v_call	d_call	j_call	cdr3_aa
NA	TRBV30	NA	TRBJ1-1	AWRLGALNTEAF
NA	TRBV30	NA	TRBJ2-6	AWTGPSSGANVLT
NA	TRBV27	TRBD2	TRBJ2-7	ASSKTSGSYEQY
NA	TRBV4-2	NA	TRBJ2-7	ASSQDPSAYEQY
NA	TRBV30	NA	TRBJ2-1	AWSRQSHNEQF
NA	TRBV7-9	NA	TRBJ2-2	ASSLGQPRDTGELF
NA	TRBV27	NA	TRBJ2-7	ASSLSGAYEQY
NA	TRBV7-9	TRBD1	TRBJ2-7	ASNRQGYEQY
NA	TRBV6-5	NA	TRBJ2-5	ASSYSIAREETQY
NA	TRBV18	TRBD1	TRBJ2-1	ASSPPVRGEQF
NA	TRBV6-5	TRBD1	TRBJ1-2	ASSYGQGSSYT
NA	TRBV30	NA	TRBJ2-3	AWTRYNNPYTDTQY
NA	TRBV10-3	TRBD1	TRBJ1-1	AISDPQGGITEAF
NA	TRBV7-9	NA	TRBJ1-2	ASEAGVYGYT
NA	TRBV7-3	TRBD2	TRBJ2-5	ASSRGLADQETRY
NA	TRBV28	NA	TRBJ1-3	ASSLTGTGNTIY
NA	TRBV28	TRBD2	TRBJ2-7	ASSPILAGPYEQY
NA	TRBV30	NA	TRBJ1-1	AWSFGSVGNTEAF
NA	TRBV29-1	NA	TRBJ2-7	SVEDSYEQY
NA	TRBV19	TRBD1	TRBJ1-1	ASSPILPTGLSTEAF
once	TRBV6-5	TRBD1	TRBJ1-6	ASSSGTGDSPLH
once	TRBV7-2	NA	TRBJ2-7	ASSLAVDYEQY
NA	TRBV5-1	TRBD1	TRBJ2-7	ASSSTWGGQGEEQY
NA	TRBV6-5	NA	TRBJ2-1	ASSYSGDANEQF
NA	TRBV5-1	NA	TRBJ1-1	ASSPEGMNTEAF
NA	TRBV2	TRBD1	TRBJ2-3	ASPGQGADTQY
once	TRBV16	TRBD2	TRBJ2-3	ASSLSFAGEADTQY
few	TRBV18	TRBD1	TRBJ1-4	ASSPPGQGNEKLF
NA	TRBV2	NA	TRBJ2-1	ASTTSKPGNEQF
NA	TRBV6-4	NA	TRBJ2-1	ASSPFMGNYNEQF
NA	TRBV7-3	TRBD1	TRBJ2-1	ASSDGTGGWNEQF
NA	TRBV15	TRBD2	TRBJ2-3	ATSREGGSGRADTQY
NA	TRBV27	TRBD1	TRBJ1-5	ASSLSPPGQGAYSNQPQH
NA	TRBV4-3	TRBD2	TRBJ2-7	ASSQDRASGVDEQY
NA	TRBV19	NA	TRBJ2-2	ASGWTGELF
NA	TRBV9	NA	TRBJ1-1	ASSVGGVNTEAF
NA	TRBV21-1	NA	TRBJ1-1	ASSHRRRVSDTEAF
NA	TRBV13	TRBD2	TRBJ2-1	ASSLGLAGGNEQF
once	TRBV11-1	NA	TRBJ1-4	ASSVSRDDNEKLF
NA	TRBV4-2	NA	TRBJ2-5	ASSQEGRDQETQY
NA	TRBV4-3	NA	TRBJ1-2	ASSPQTNYGYT
NA	TRBV30	NA	TRBJ2-2	AWQDTAAGGELF
NA	TRBV5-1	NA	TRBJ2-7	ASSPGPEYEQY
NA	TRBV27	NA	TRBJ2-1	ASSYGIDEQF
NA	TRBV2	TRBD2	TRBJ2-1	ASRQTGLAGGNNEQF
NA	TRBV9	TRBD2	TRBJ2-3	ASSDSGRTYTDTQY
NA	TRBV10-2	NA	TRBJ2-7	ASSDRFYEQY
NA	TRBV5-1	NA	TRBJ2-3	ASSLFSGEGDTQY
NA	TRBV15	NA	TRBJ2-7	ATSGSYEQY
NA	TRBV13	TRBD1	TRBJ1-3	ASSIAGTAGNTIY
NA	TRBV27	NA	TRBJ2-1	ASRRSLGYNEQF
NA	TRBV15	TRBD1	TRBJ2-1	ATSREVGTAYNEQF
NA	TRBV28	NA	TRBJ2-1	ASSLSGNEQF
NA	TRBV9	NA	TRBJ1-3	ASSSDAGAGNTIY